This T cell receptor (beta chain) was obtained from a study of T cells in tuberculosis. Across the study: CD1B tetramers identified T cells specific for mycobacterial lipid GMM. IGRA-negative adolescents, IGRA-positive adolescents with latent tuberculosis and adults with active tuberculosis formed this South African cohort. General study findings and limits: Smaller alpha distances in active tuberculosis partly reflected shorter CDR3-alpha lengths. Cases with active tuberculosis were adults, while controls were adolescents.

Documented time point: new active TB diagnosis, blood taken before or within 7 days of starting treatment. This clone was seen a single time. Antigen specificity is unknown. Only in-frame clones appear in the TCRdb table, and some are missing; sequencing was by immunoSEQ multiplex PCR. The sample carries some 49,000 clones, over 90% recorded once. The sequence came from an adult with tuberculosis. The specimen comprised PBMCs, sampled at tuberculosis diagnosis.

In DNA form, the CDR3 reads TGTGCCAGTGGGGACAGCGTGCCCACTGAAGCTTTCTTT. It specifies CASGDSVPTEAFF. The gene calls are TRBV19 and TRBJ1-1; 7 nucleotides align to TRBD1. This CDR3 region has 13 residues. J was trimmed by 4 bases and V by 8 bases; bases with no gene match: 7. From germline, CDR1 is LNHDA and CDR2 SQIVND (reference sequence).